Presented here are 3 T cell receptor beta chains from one specimen sequenced in a study of shared clonotypes between healthy human individuals. As defined, naive CD8 cells were CD45RO-negative and positively selected for CCR7, with terminally differentiated effector memory CD45RA+ cells excluded. Profiling relied on immunoSEQ multiplex PCR, and the TCRdb table lists in-frame clones only, not all of them. This table has some 800,000 clones, 80% to 95% appearing once. The sequenced material came from naive CD8+ T cells sorted from blood. Source of these receptors: a young man in good health.

This clone was seen only once. CDR3 bases: TGCAGCGTTGAGGCCCGGTTCTATGGCTACACCTTC. This gives the protein CSVEARFYGYTF. The rearrangement joins TRBV29-1 to TRBJ1-2; no definite D call. CDR1 is SQVTM, CDR2 ANQGSEA, per germline. The CDR3 consists of 12 residues. V was trimmed by 3 bases and J by 4 bases, leaving 9 bases between them. Combining the CDR3 with reference TRBV29-1 and TRBJ1-2 gives the whole variable domain SAVISQKPSRDICQRGTSLTIQCQVDSQVTMMFWYRQQPGQSLTLIATANQGSEATYESGFVIDKFPISRPNLTFSTLTVSNMSPEDSSIYLCSVEARFYGYTFGSGTRLTVV.

The chain combines TRBV6-1 with TRBJ2-3, with D perhaps TRBD2 (6 bases). Germline CDR1 reads MNHNS; CDR2 reads SASEGT. CDR3 length: 17 amino acids. Trimming cost V 4 bases and J 1 base, with 18 bases left between them. The CDR3 spells CASSAGSSVVGTDTQYF. The DNA for the CDR3 is TGTGCCAGCAGTGCGGGGTCTAGCGTGGTAGGCACAGATACGCAGTATTTT.

This chain connects TRBV27 to TRBJ2-1, with D possibly being TRBD1 (5 bases). The CDR3 runs 14 residues. The ends were cut back, 5 bases at V and 8 bases at J, with 16 bases in the middle. In germline, CDR1 is MNHEY, CDR2 SMNVEV (reference sequence). DNA of the CDR3: TGTGCCAGCAGTCCGATGGACACGACCGATGAGCAGTTCTTC. It encodes CASSPMDTTDEQFF.